What follows are 30 T cell receptor beta chains derived from one specimen sequenced in a study of regulatory T cells in long-lasting Graves disease. Combining iRepertoire HTBI primers with Arm-PCR of CDR3 regions, the authors built TCR beta libraries. TCRdb recomputed calls from the multiplex PCR reads with MiXCR, one row per CDR3 protein. The sample lists about 420,000 distinct CDR3 sequences, around 24% occurring once. This sample's time point: persistent/refractory GD, antithyroid drugs over 5 years with positive TRAb. RNA from PBMCs was the source of the TCR library. Sequences were derived from peripheral blood mononuclear cells (PBMCs), sampled when the disease was refractory, from a patient treated with antithyroid drugs. Receptors were obtained from a female donor with Graves disease.

This clonotype was detected many times. CDR3 protein: CASSSTGSGNTIYF. The CDR3 DNA reads TGTGCCAGCAGCTCCACAGGGTCAGGAAACACCATATATTTT. The chain has TRBV12-3 or TRBV12-4 and TRBJ1-3; tentatively, D is TRBD1 (6 bases). V was trimmed by 6 bases and J by 4 bases, leaving 13 bases between them. This CDR3 spans 14 amino acids.

In this sample, this clonotype turned up a few times. This chain links TRBV20-1 with TRBJ2-4, with D possibly called TRBD1 or TRBD2 (6 bases each). Germline CDR1 is DFQATT and CDR2 is SNEGSKA (reference sequence). This CDR3 spans 12 amino acids. The V and J ends lost 6 bases and 7 bases respectively, with 13 bases between them. CDR3 nucleotide sequence: TGCAGTGCGGAGGGGGGTGGCAACATTCAGTACTTC. This encodes CSAEGGGNIQYF.

The V call is TRBV3-1, the J call TRBJ1-5; D call uncertain. CDR1 and CDR2 from the germline V gene are LGHDT and YNNKEL (reference sequence). The CDR3 length is 15 residues. The V and J ends lost 4 bases and 4 bases respectively, with 14 bases between them. The CDR3 DNA follows: TGTGCCAGCAGCCCGTTTCTCGGTCCAAATCAGCCCCAGCATTTT. As protein: CASSPFLGPNQPQHF.

The chain links TRBV5-1 to TRBJ1-1, with D perhaps matching TRBD1 (6 bases). The V and J ends lost 0 bases and 5 bases respectively, with 11 bases between them. This CDR3 spans 14 amino acids. CDR1 and CDR2 (germline): SGHRS, YFSETQ. CDR3 sequence: CASSLVEGGTEAFF. The CDR3 bases are TGCGCCAGCAGCTTGGTTGAGGGGGGGACTGAAGCTTTCTTT.

This clonotype has ten or more counts. The gene calls are TRBV2 and TRBJ2-5; TRBD2 is a possible D gene (6 bases). The CDR3 sequence is 13 residues long. Trimming stripped 8 bases from V and 2 bases from J, with 12 bases between. CDR1 is SNHLY, CDR2 FYNNEI, per germline. The CDR3 sequence is CASGRDPQETQYF. CDR3 DNA sequence: TGTGCCAGCGGGCGGGACCCACAAGAGACCCAGTACTTC.

This clonotype appeared many times. This chain uses TRBV7-9 with TRBJ2-4, with D possibly called TRBD1 or TRBD2 (5 bases each). Per the germline V gene, CDR1 is SEHNR and CDR2 is FQNEAQ (reference sequence). V dropped 3 bases and J dropped 4 bases, with 10 bases sitting between them. The CDR3 consists of 14 residues. The CDR3 nucleotides read TGTGCCAGCAGCTTCGGGACCGTAAAAAACATTCAGTACTTC. It is translated as CASSFGTVKNIQYF.

The rearrangement uses TRBV20-1 and TRBJ1-1; tentatively, D is TRBD1 (5 bases). The V end lost 3 bases, the J end lost 11 bases, and 13 bases lay between the germline ends. Germline V gene sequence: CDR1 DFQATT, CDR2 SNEGSKA (reference sequence). The CDR3 has 11 residues. The CDR3 loop is CSASRGPGAFF. DNA of the CDR3: TGCAGTGCTAGTCGGGGACCGGGCGCTTTCTTT.

This clonotype occurred a few times. V gene TRBV30 combines with J gene TRBJ2-5; no clear D gene. The CDR3 extends over 12 amino acids. Germline CDR1 GTSNPN, CDR2 SVGIG (reference sequence). V was clipped by 4 bases and J by 1 base, with 7 bases between them. The CDR3 DNA reads TGTGCCTGGACTCACTCCCAAGAGACCCAGTACTTC. It is translated as CAWTHSQETQYF.

This clonotype was seen ten or more times. V is TRBV28 and J is TRBJ2-4, with D possibly being TRBD1 (5 bases). The CDR3 runs to 13 residues. CDR1 and CDR2 (germline): MDHEN, SYDVKM. Trimming removed 10 bases at V and 0 bases at J, with 10 bases between. CDR3: CATRALAKNIQYF. The DNA for the CDR3 is TGTGCCACCAGGGCGCTAGCCAAAAACATTCAGTACTTC.

The chain combines TRBV19 with TRBJ2-1, with 9 bases fitting TRBD1. In germline, CDR1 is LNHDA, CDR2 SQIVND (reference sequence). The V and J ends lost 1 base and 4 bases, in that order; junction bases with no gene match: 11. This CDR3 region has 18 residues. For the CDR3, the DNA is TGTGCCAGTAGTATAGGCAACCCCGGGACAGGGCCGTACAATGAGCAGTTCTTC. Translated, it gives CASSIGNPGTGPYNEQFF.

The table lists this clonotype with a few counts. The chain is built from TRBV20-1 and TRBJ1-6; TRBD1 aligns across 8 bases. Germline trimming cut 5 bases from V and 10 bases from J; bases unmatched to any gene: 7. This CDR3 comprises 13 residues. Germline V lookup: CDR1 DFQATT, CDR2 SNEGSKA (reference sequence). The CDR3 DNA reads TGCAGTGCTGGAGGACAGGGTGGCTCACCCCTCCACTTT. Translation: CSAGGQGGSPLHF.

This chain connects TRBV9 to TRBJ1-1; D gene ambiguous. The CDR3 has 13 amino acids. With 1 base removed from V and 0 bases from J, the gap between germline ends came to 4 bases. Germline V CDR1 and CDR2: SGDLS, YYNGEE. This CDR3 reads CASSVMVNTEAFF. The CDR3 DNA follows: TGTGCCAGCAGCGTAATGGTGAACACTGAAGCTTTCTTT.

This clonotype has ten or more counts. This chain joins TRBV7-8 and TRBJ1-2, with 9 bases lining up with TRBD1. CDR1 and CDR2 from the germline V gene are SGHVS and FQNEAQ. V dropped 1 base and J dropped 2; count of bases not matched to a gene: 5. CDR3 length equals 16 residues. CDR3 nucleotide sequence: TGTGCCAGCAGCTTAGTGGGACAGGGCGGGAACTATGGCTACACCTTC. This codes for CASSLVGQGGNYGYTF.

This clonotype was seen repeatedly, ten times or more. The V call is TRBV2, the J call TRBJ2-7; 10 bases match TRBD2. CDR1 SNHLY and CDR2 FYNNEI come from the germline V gene. The CDR3 is made up of 17 amino acids. The trim removed 4 bases at V and 4 bases at J, leaving 13 bases unmatched. In nucleotides, the CDR3 is TGTGCCAGCAGTGGCCCCAACTGGGCTAGCGGGAGTTACGAGCAGTACTTC. Translated: CASSGPNWASGSYEQYF.

A few counts support this clonotype. This rearrangement joins TRBV28 to TRBJ2-2; no clear D. The CDR3 loop spans 13 amino acids. V was pared by 7 bases and J by 2 bases, with 8 bases between. Per the germline V gene, CDR1 is MDHEN and CDR2 is SYDVKM. The CDR3 DNA reads TGTGCCAGCAATTCCAGAAACACCGGGGAGCTGTTTTTT. It is translated as CASNSRNTGELFF.

The rearrangement links TRBV11-2 to TRBJ2-4; possibly TRBD2 for D (6 bases). Germline CDR1 is SGHAT and CDR2 is FQNNGV. This CDR3 is built from 15 residues. Trimming removed 3 bases at V and 3 bases at J, with 12 bases between. The CDR3 region has the DNA TGTGCCAGCAGCTTCGAGCGGGTGGGCAAAAACATTCAGTACTTC. Its protein product is CASSFERVGKNIQYF.

The V and J genes are TRBV7-9 and TRBJ2-7; D remains ambiguous. CDR1 and CDR2 (germline): SEHNR, FQNEAQ (reference sequence). The CDR3 extends over 13 amino acids. V lost 6 bases, J lost 4 bases, and 13 bases lay in between. The CDR3 sequence: CASSSTQDYEQYF. CDR3 coding DNA: TGTGCCAGCAGTTCAACTCAGGATTACGAGCAGTACTTC. The whole variable domain, filled in from reference TRBV7-9 and TRBJ2-7, reads DTGVSQNPRHKITKRGQNVTFRCDPISEHNRLYWYRQTLGQGPEFLTYFQNEAQLEKSRLLSDRFSAERPKGSFSTLEIQRTEQGDSAMYLCASSSTQDYEQYFGPGTRLTVT.

This clonotype was recorded at least ten times. The V gene is TRBV6-1, the J gene TRBJ1-5, with D uncertain. The V end lost 6 bases, the J end lost 3 bases, and 12 bases lay between the germline ends. Germline assignment: CDR1 MNHNS and CDR2 SASEGT. The CDR3 runs to 14 residues. The CDR3 DNA reads TGTGCCAGCAGAACCGTAGTTACCAATCAGCCCCAGCATTTT. It specifies CASRTVVTNQPQHF.

This clonotype has ten or more counts. The chain links TRBV3-1 to TRBJ2-6; 7 bases match TRBD1. The junction had 11 bases not matched to a gene; V was cut back by 6 bases and J by 3 bases. The CDR3 has 17 residues. Germline values: CDR1 LGHDT, CDR2 YNNKEL (reference sequence). CDR3 protein: CASSRRGQFDGANVLTF. The CDR3 nucleotides read TGTGCCAGCAGTCGACGGGGACAGTTTGATGGGGCCAACGTCCTGACTTTC. The full variable domain, completed using reference TRBV3-1 and TRBJ2-6, is DTAVSQTPKYLVTQMGNDKSIKCEQNLGHDTMYWYKQDSKKFLKIMFSYNNKELIINETVPNRFSPKSPDKAHLNLHINSLELGDSAVYFCASSRRGQFDGANVLTFGAGSRLTVL.

V is TRBV24-1 and J is TRBJ2-1; D is possibly TRBD1 or TRBD2 (5 bases each). Germline V gene data show CDR1 as KGHDR and CDR2 as SFDVKD. The CDR3 loop spans 16 amino acids. V shed 3 bases and J shed 6 bases, with 17 bases lying between them. DNA for the CDR3: TGTGCCACCAGTGATCGGTCCGGGACCCAAATCAATGAGCAGTTCTTC. Translated: CATSDRSGTQINEQFF.

The rearrangement uses TRBV2 and TRBJ2-7; D ambiguous. CDR1 SNHLY and CDR2 FYNNEI come from the germline V gene. V lost 3 bases, J lost 0 bases, and 9 bases lay in between. This CDR3 has 14 amino acids. The CDR3 nucleotides read TGTGCCAGCAGTGACCTGAGTTCCTCCTACGAGCAGTACTTC. It codes for CASSDLSSSYEQYF.

The table lists this clonotype with a count of one. J is TRBJ1-3 and V is TRBV7-8, with no clear D. This CDR3 is built from 13 residues. Germline CDR1 SGHVS, CDR2 FQNEAQ. Trimming shortened V by 5 bases and J by 5 bases, and 10 bases separated the two germline ends. In nucleotides, the CDR3 is TGTGCCAGCAGCCTTGGGAGTAGAAACACCATATATTTT. Translated: CASSLGSRNTIYF.

This chain's CDR3 is CASSLRVAGGSEQFF. The DNA for the CDR3 is TGTGCCAGCAGCCTCCGGGTAGCGGGTGGTAGTGAGCAGTTCTTC. This chain uses TRBV28 with TRBJ2-1; 7 bases are shared with TRBD2. The CDR3 runs 15 residues. After removal of 6 bases from V and 9 bases from J, the junction contained 14 bases not matched to a gene. Germline V lookup: CDR1 MDHEN, CDR2 SYDVKM.

The genes are TRBV4-3 and TRBJ2-3, with 7 bases that match TRBD2. Germline V gene data show CDR1 as LGHNA and CDR2 as YSLEER. V dropped 4 bases and J dropped 2; count of bases not matched to a gene: 9. The length of the CDR3 is 16 residues. CDR3: CASSPGASGVTDTQYF. The CDR3 region has the DNA TGCGCCAGCAGCCCCGGAGCGAGCGGGGTCACAGATACGCAGTATTTT.

With respect to this clonotype: One junction end does not reproduce the germline sequence, and a read error may be involved. For the CDR3, the DNA is TGTGCCGGCTCACCACAAGGGAACACTGAAGCTTTCTTT. The encoded protein is CAGSPQGNTEAFF. The chain is built from TRBV18 and TRBJ1-1; D call uncertain. CDR3 length equals 13 residues. Germline V gives CDR1 KGHSH, CDR2 LQKENI.

This clonotype was counted only a few times. This chain uses TRBV19 with TRBJ1-5, with D possibly TRBD1 on 5 matching bases. The germline gives CDR1 LNHDA, CDR2 SQIVND (reference sequence). Trimming pared 0 bases from V and 2 bases from J, leaving 8 bases between. This CDR3 has 15 amino acids. This CDR3 is CASSIEPGRNQPQHF. The CDR3 DNA reads as TGTGCCAGTAGTATAGAACCGGGGCGCAATCAGCCCCAGCATTTT.

This clonotype showed up many times. The genes are TRBV2 and TRBJ2-2; 13 nucleotides agree with TRBD2. CDR1 is SNHLY, CDR2 FYNNEI, per germline. The CDR3 extends over 16 amino acids. The junction had 4 bases not matched to a gene; V was cut back by 7 bases and J by 2 bases. The CDR3, as DNA: TGTGCCAGCAAAGGGACTAGCGGGGCCAACACCGGGGAGCTGTTTTTT. It encodes CASKGTSGANTGELFF.

DNA of the CDR3: TGTGCCAGCAGTCCACGACTAGCGCTGAACACCGGGGAGCTGTTTTTT. It codes for CASSPRLALNTGELFF. The chain has TRBV27 and TRBJ2-2; 8 positions match TRBD2. CDR3 size: 16 residues. Trimming at V came to 5 bases and at J to 1 base, leaving 6 bases not matched to a gene. CDR1 and CDR2 from the germline V gene are MNHEY and SMNVEV (reference sequence).

This clonotype was recorded a few times. The chain couples TRBV2 to TRBJ2-1, with a weak D call TRBD2 (6 bases). CDR1 and CDR2 (germline): SNHLY, FYNNEI. The V end lost 0 bases, the J end lost 5 bases, and 11 bases lay between the germline ends. The CDR3 is 15 residues long. CDR3 nucleotides: TGTGCCAGCAGTGAAGCACGGATAGCGGACAATGAGCAGTTCTTC. The encoded protein is CASSEARIADNEQFF. Full variable domain (outside the CDR3, taken from reference TRBV2 and TRBJ2-1): EPEVTQTPSHQVTQMGQEVILRCVPISNHLYFYWYRQILGQKVEFLVSFYNNEISEKSEIFDDQFSVERPDGSNFTLKIRSTKLEDSAMYFCASSEARIADNEQFFGPGTRLTVL.

In its sample, this clonotype was seen a few times. The chain couples TRBV19 to TRBJ1-5; D gene uncertain. V was pared by 5 bases and J by 6 bases, with 8 bases between. In germline, CDR1 is LNHDA, CDR2 SQIVND (reference sequence). The CDR3 spans 12 residues. The CDR3 DNA is TGTGCCAGTAGTGGAGGGCCTCAGCCCCAGCATTTT. As protein: CASSGGPQPQHF.